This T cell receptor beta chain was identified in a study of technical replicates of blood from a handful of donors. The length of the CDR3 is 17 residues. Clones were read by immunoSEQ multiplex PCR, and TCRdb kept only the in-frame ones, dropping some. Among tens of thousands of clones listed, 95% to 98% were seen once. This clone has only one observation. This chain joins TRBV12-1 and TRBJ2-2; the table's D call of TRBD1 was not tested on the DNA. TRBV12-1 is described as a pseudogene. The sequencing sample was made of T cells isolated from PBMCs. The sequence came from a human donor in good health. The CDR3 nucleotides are TGTGCCAGCAGCTTTGCGCGGTGGACAGGGGGGGCCGGGGAGCTGTTTTTT. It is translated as CASSFARWTGGAGELFF.